This T cell receptor (beta chain) was identified in a study of blood T cell repertoires in COVID-19. As for the study in general: Specimens from acute and convalescent COVID-19 originated in the United States, Italy and Spain. The cDNA or gDNA used as material had been derived from T cells, B-cell-depleted T cells, or PBMCs.

Authors' processing steps: The assay estimated nucleated cells by amplifying reference gene primers. Here immunoSEQ multiplex PCR was the method, and the copy in TCRdb shows in-frame clones only, minus some. V, J and clone size are taken as reported in that table, and D and trimming were inferred from the DNA itself. The sample has about 210,000 clones, 65% to 90% seen once. Each participant's cohort was designated according to participant-reported clinical history. As for this clone: The same CDR3 also results from other DNA sequences found in this sample.

There are 14 residues in the CDR3. V gave up 0 bases and J gave up 0 bases, with 7 bases separating them. Germline V gives CDR1 SGHRS, CDR2 YFSETQ. Sequencing used PBMCs or T cells enriched from blood (not recorded which). This sequence originates from a woman aged 45-59 years with acute COVID-19. The V and J genes are TRBV5-1 and TRBJ2-7, with D possibly TRBD1 on 5 matching bases. The CDR3 bases are TGCGCCAGCAGCTTGGGGGGCTCCTCCTACGAGCAGTACTTC. It encodes CASSLGGSSYEQYF.